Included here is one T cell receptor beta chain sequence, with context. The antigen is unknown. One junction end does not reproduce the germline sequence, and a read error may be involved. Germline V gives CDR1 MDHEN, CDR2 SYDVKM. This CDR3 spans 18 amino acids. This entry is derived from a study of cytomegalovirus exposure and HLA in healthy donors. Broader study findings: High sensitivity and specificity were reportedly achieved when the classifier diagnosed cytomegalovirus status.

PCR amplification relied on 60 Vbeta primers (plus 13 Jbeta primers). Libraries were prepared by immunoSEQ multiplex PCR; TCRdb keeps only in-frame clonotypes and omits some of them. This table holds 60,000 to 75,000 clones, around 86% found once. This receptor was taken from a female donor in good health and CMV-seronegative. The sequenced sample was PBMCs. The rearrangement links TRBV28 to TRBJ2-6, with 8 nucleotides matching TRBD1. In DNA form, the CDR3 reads TGTGCCAGCAGTCCAGCCGGGACAGGTTACTCTGGGGCCAACGGCCTGACTTTC. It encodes CASSPAGTGYSGANGLTF.